The 11 T cell receptor beta chains below were found in one sample sequenced in a study of neurological immune-mediated disorders. Described time point: longitudinal time-point 1 (baseline). One entry per CDR3 protein, called by TCRdb with MiXCR from the 5' RACE reads. The sample lists some 60,000 distinct CDR3 sequences, about 10% seen once, with 6.6% in the top ten. The sequenced sample consisted of PBMCs. These receptors originate from a male donor with HTLV-1-associated myelopathy (HAM/TSP).

This clonotype was seen at least ten times. The genes are TRBV4-3 and TRBJ2-3; 7 bases fit TRBD2. The V gene end was trimmed by 1 base and the J gene end by 1 base; junction bases not matched to a gene: 5. The CDR3 spans 16 residues. CDR1 and CDR2 (germline): LGHNA, YSLEER. As DNA, the CDR3 is TGCGCCAGCAGCCAAGGCGCTAGCGGAGGCACAGATACGCAGTATTTT. Residues: CASSQGASGGTDTQYF.

The sample holds many counts of this clonotype. V and J are TRBV4-3 and TRBJ1-4; no reliable D call. The CDR3 is made up of 14 amino acids. Trimming removed 0 bases at V and 8 bases at J, with 10 bases between. Germline values: CDR1 LGHNA, CDR2 YSLEER. The CDR3 nucleotides are TGCGCCAGCAGCCAAGACGTTCAGTTCGAAAAACTGTTTTTT. It translates to CASSQDVQFEKLFF.

In its sample, this clonotype was seen many times. The CDR3, as DNA: TGCGCCAGCAGCCAAGATGGGACTAGCGGGGGTACAGTGACCCAGTACTTC. Translating gives CASSQDGTSGGTVTQYF. The chain joins TRBV4-3 to TRBJ2-5; TRBD2 matches at 14 bases. V trimming: 0 bases; J trimming: 7 bases; junction bases outside the gene matches: 7. Germline-derived CDR1 and CDR2 are LGHNA and YSLEER. This CDR3 is built from 17 residues.

This clonotype has a count of ten or more. The gene calls are TRBV2 and TRBJ2-7; no definite D call. Trimming took 5 bases from V and 7 from J, leaving 9 bases between them. Germline-derived CDR1 and CDR2 are SNHLY and FYNNEI. The CDR3 covers 11 residues. CDR3 bases: TGTGCCAGCAGTCCTCCTGGGGAGCAGTACTTC. This translates into CASSPPGEQYF.

At least ten counts were recorded for this clonotype. The DNA of the CDR3 is TGCAGCGTCTTACAGGGGAGGACTGAAGCTTTCTTT. Its translation is CSVLQGRTEAFF. V usage is TRBV29-1 and J usage is TRBJ1-1, with 7 bases lining up with TRBD1. This CDR3 comprises 12 residues. The germline CDR1 and CDR2 sequences are SQVTM and ANQGSEA. V shed 6 bases, J shed 5 bases, and the junction held 6 bases outside the gene matches.

This clonotype was recorded many times. The chain couples TRBV12-3 or TRBV12-4 to TRBJ2-5; TRBD1 is a possible D gene (6 bases). The CDR3 totals 13 residues. The V end lost 6 bases, the J end lost 1 base, and 9 bases lay between the germline ends. This CDR3 reads CASRDSPQETQYF. In DNA, the CDR3 is TGTGCCAGCAGGGACAGTCCCCAAGAGACCCAGTACTTC.

This clonotype was observed at least ten times. V gene TRBV20-1 combines with J gene TRBJ2-1; D is perhaps TRBD1 (6 bases). V lost 0 bases and J lost 4, with 19 bases in between. The CDR3 totals 17 residues. Germline CDR1 is DFQATT and CDR2 is SNEGSKA (reference sequence). CDR3 DNA: TGCAGTGCTAGAGATCGCAGGGGAGAAGCAACTTACAATGAGCAGTTCTTC. It yields the protein CSARDRRGEATYNEQFF.

Only a few counts were recorded for this clonotype. The chain links TRBV28 to TRBJ1-3; D gene unclear. CDR1 and CDR2 from the germline V gene are MDHEN and SYDVKM. Trimming removed 5 bases at V and 1 base at J, with 15 bases between. CDR3 size: 16 residues. The CDR3 sequence: CASSALGEGSGNTIYF. In DNA, the CDR3 is TGTGCCAGCAGTGCCCTGGGAGAGGGTTCTGGAAACACCATATATTTT.

As for this clonotype: Compared with germline, one end of the junction differs, possibly owing to a read error. The rearrangement joins TRBV12-3 or TRBV12-4 to TRBJ2-3; D may correspond to TRBD1 or TRBD2 (6 bases each). The CDR3 is 15 residues long. The CDR3 coding sequence is TGTGCCAGCAGTTTAGCGGGGGGCAGCACAGATACGCGGTATTTT. Residues: CASSLAGGSTDTRYF.

This clonotype was detected many times. This chain joins TRBV12-3 or TRBV12-4 and TRBJ2-1; D tentatively reads TRBD1 or TRBD2 (5 bases each). The CDR3 length is 15 residues. V was cut by 8 bases and J by 6 bases, with 20 bases left in between. CDR3 bases: TGTGCCAGCGGTAAAACCGGGACGGAACCCAATGAGCAGTTCTTC. Translating gives CASGKTGTEPNEQFF.

Concerning this clonotype: This could be a read error, since a much larger clone is one nucleotide away. The rearrangement links TRBV6-6 to TRBJ2-7; 7 positions match TRBD1. The CDR3 contains 14 residues. The germline V gene encodes CDR1 MNHNY and CDR2 SVGAGI (reference sequence). The CDR3 protein is CANSYSRQGYEQYF. The DNA of the CDR3 is TGTGCCAACAGTTACTCGAGACAGGGCTACGAGCAGTACTTC.